One and the same sample provided the 22 T cell receptor beta chains below, sequenced in a study of neurological immune-mediated disorders. TCRdb called the 5' RACE reads again in MiXCR, with one record for every CDR3 protein. The profile covers about 120,000 distinct CDR3 sequences, with 3% to 3.5% appearing a single time and around 1.2% taken by the ten largest. Sequenced input: PBMCs. These receptors originate from a woman under 40 with multiple sclerosis.

V usage is TRBV6-2 or TRBV6-3 and J usage is TRBJ1-1, with a possible D match to TRBD1 (5 bases). V lost 4 bases and J lost 10, with 16 bases in between. This CDR3 region has 13 residues. Per germline, CDR1 MNHEY and CDR2 SVGEGT. CDR3 residues: CASSSALGEGAFF. The CDR3 nucleotides are TGTGCCAGCAGTTCCGCATTGGGGGAAGGAGCTTTCTTT.

In its sample, this clonotype was seen many times. This sequence joins TRBV7-9 and TRBJ1-2, with 8 bases fitting TRBD1. Germline assignment: CDR1 SEHNR and CDR2 FQNEAQ (reference sequence). This CDR3 spans 15 amino acids. Trimming removed 5 bases from V and 2 bases from J; junction bases left unmatched: 7. DNA of the CDR3: TGTGCCAGCAGCCCTACAGGGGGGGAAAACTATGGCTACACCTTC. It yields the protein CASSPTGGENYGYTF.

Ten or more counts support this clonotype. J is TRBJ2-7 and V is TRBV2; 7 bases line up with TRBD1. The length of the CDR3 is 16 residues. The germline CDR1 and CDR2 sequences are SNHLY and FYNNEI. V lost 6 bases and J lost 2; bases outside the gene matches: 13. CDR3 in DNA: TGTGCCAGCAGGAAACACTTTGGACAGGCCCCCTACGAGCAGTACTTC. As protein: CASRKHFGQAPYEQYF. Full variable domain (rest looked up from reference TRBV2 and TRBJ2-7): EPEVTQTPSHQVTQMGQEVILRCVPISNHLYFYWYRQILGQKVEFLVSFYNNEISEKSEIFDDQFSVERPDGSNFTLKIRSTKLEDSAMYFCASRKHFGQAPYEQYFGPGTRLTVT.

The chain combines TRBV20-1 with TRBJ2-7, with D perhaps TRBD2 (5 bases). With 6 bases removed from V and 7 bases from J, the gap between germline ends came to 19 bases. The CDR3 totals 13 residues. Germline CDR1 is DFQATT and CDR2 is SNEGSKA (reference sequence). The CDR3 here is CSATKQRQREQYF. The CDR3 coding sequence is TGCAGTGCCACGAAGCAGCGTCAGCGGGAGCAGTACTTC.

In its sample, this clonotype was seen many times. The chain couples TRBV20-1 to TRBJ1-2; 8 positions match TRBD1. This CDR3 is built from 13 residues. Looked up from germline, CDR1 is DFQATT and CDR2 is SNEGSKA (reference sequence). V shed 3 bases, J shed 5 bases, and the junction held 5 bases outside the gene matches. The CDR3: CSARQGAAYGYTF. In nucleotides, the CDR3 is TGCAGTGCTAGGCAGGGGGCTGCGTATGGCTACACCTTC.

This clonotype was detected many times. The chain recombines TRBV10-3 with TRBJ1-1; the D gene is possibly TRBD1 (5 bases). V lost 8 bases and J 0 bases, leaving 10 bases between the germline ends. CDR1 is ENHRY, CDR2 SYGVKD, per germline. CDR3 length: 13 residues. The CDR3 bases are TGTGCCATCTTAGGGACGTTGAACACTGAAGCTTTCTTT. Translation gives CAILGTLNTEAFF.

Ten or more counts support this clonotype. This chain connects TRBV20-1 to TRBJ2-5; weak D call: TRBD1 (6 bases). CDR3 length: 13 residues. Trimming shortened V by 2 bases and J by 2 bases, and 9 bases separated the two germline ends. Germline V gene sequence: CDR1 DFQATT, CDR2 SNEGSKA (reference sequence). The CDR3 bases are TGCAGTGCTAGAATTCAGGGGCAAGAGACCCAGTACTTC. Residues: CSARIQGQETQYF.

This clonotype was counted many times. The chain employs TRBV20-1 and TRBJ1-1, with no clear D. The CDR3 sequence is 13 residues long. Germline-derived CDR1 and CDR2 are DFQATT and SNEGSKA (reference sequence). V lost 4 bases and J lost 2, with 11 bases in between. CDR3: CSAIRGINTEAFF. The DNA of the CDR3 is TGCAGTGCTATCCGCGGGATAAACACTGAAGCTTTCTTT.

This clonotype was observed at least ten times. The chain is built from TRBV5-1 and TRBJ2-7, with D perhaps matching TRBD2 (6 bases). CDR1 is SGHRS, CDR2 YFSETQ, per germline. Trimming cost V 4 bases and J 4 bases, with 18 bases left between them. The CDR3 runs to 15 residues. The CDR3 bases are TGCGCCAGCAGCCCGGGGGACGGCGGAGCTTACGAGCAGTACTTC. It codes for CASSPGDGGAYEQYF. The full variable domain, in which reference TRBV5-1 and TRBJ2-7 provide the parts outside the CDR3, is KAGVTQTPRYLIKTRGQQVTLSCSPISGHRSVSWYQQTPGQGLQFLFEYFSETQRNKGNFPGRFSGRQFSNSRSEMNVSTLELGDSALYLCASSPGDGGAYEQYFGPGTRLTVT.

This clonotype was counted ten times or more. The chain is built from TRBV27 and TRBJ2-1; 11 nucleotides line up with TRBD2. With V trimmed by 6 bases and J by 0 bases, 13 bases remained unmatched. The CDR3 is 19 amino acids. Germline V gives CDR1 MNHEY, CDR2 SMNVEV (reference sequence). The CDR3 DNA follows: TGTGCCAGCAGACCCCCGGGACTAGCGGCACAACTCTCCTACAATGAGCAGTTCTTC. Protein: CASRPPGLAAQLSYNEQFF.

This clonotype was recorded many times. The CDR3 protein is CASSGGLAQYEQYF. In nucleotides, the CDR3 is TGTGCCAGCAGCGGAGGACTAGCGCAGTACGAGCAGTACTTC. The chain carries TRBV7-9 and TRBJ2-7; the match to TRBD2 covers 9 bases. Germline CDR1 SEHNR, CDR2 FQNEAQ (reference sequence). Germline trimming cut 5 bases from V and 4 bases from J; bases unmatched to any gene: 6. There are 14 residues in the CDR3.

This clonotype was detected many times. This rearrangement joins TRBV6-2 or TRBV6-3 to TRBJ2-7; D not resolved. The V gene lost 2 bases and the J gene lost 4 bases, with 6 bases spanning the gap. Looked up from germline, CDR1 is MNHEY and CDR2 is SVGEGT. The CDR3 contains 12 residues. CDR3 nucleotides: TGTGCCAGCAGTTACATCGGTTACGAGCAGTACTTC. It translates to CASSYIGYEQYF.

This clonotype has ten or more counts. The chain joins TRBV12-3 or TRBV12-4 to TRBJ2-5; TRBD1 aligns across 7 bases. This CDR3 is built from 13 residues. J lost 3 bases, V lost 6 bases, and 4 bases had no gene match. The CDR3 nucleotides are TGTGCCAGCAGACGTGGGACAGAAGAGACCCAGTACTTC. As protein: CASRRGTEETQYF.

This clonotype appeared many times. The V and J genes are TRBV6-6 and TRBJ2-1, with D perhaps matching TRBD2 (5 bases). V lost 2 bases and J lost 2, with 19 bases in between. CDR1 and CDR2 from the germline V gene are MNHNY and SVGAGI (reference sequence). The CDR3 covers 18 residues. CDR3 in amino acids: CASSYLGAAVTTYNEQFF. CDR3 in DNA: TGTGCCAGCAGTTACCTTGGAGCGGCGGTTACAACCTACAATGAGCAGTTCTTC.

This clonotype was counted ten times or more. J is TRBJ2-3 and V is TRBV5-1; 7 nucleotides agree with TRBD2. Germline V gives CDR1 SGHRS, CDR2 YFSETQ. After removal of 0 bases from V and 2 bases from J, the junction contained 6 bases not matched to a gene. The length of the CDR3 is 16 residues. The CDR3 region has the DNA TGCGCCAGCAGCTTGGTTTCTAGCGGATACACAGATACGCAGTATTTT. Protein product: CASSLVSSGYTDTQYF.

This clonotype was counted many times. The chain links TRBV19 to TRBJ2-5, with D perhaps matching TRBD2 (7 bases). Germline V lookup: CDR1 LNHDA, CDR2 SQIVND (reference sequence). Trimming removed 5 bases from V and 2 bases from J, with 15 bases in between. The CDR3 extends over 15 amino acids. CDR3 DNA: TGTGCCAGTAGTTGGGGGGGGGCCGTACAAGAGACCCAGTACTTC. Its protein is CASSWGGAVQETQYF.

This clonotype was picked up many times. The J gene is TRBJ2-6, the V gene TRBV24-1; 7 bases line up with TRBD1. The CDR3 spans 16 residues. CDR1 and CDR2 from the germline V gene are KGHDR and SFDVKD. V gave up 3 bases and J gave up 2 bases; unmatched junction bases: 3. The CDR3 protein is CATSDPTGAGANVLTF. The DNA for the CDR3 is TGTGCCACCAGTGATCCAACAGGGGCTGGGGCCAACGTCCTGACTTTC.

This clonotype was observed many times. The rearrangement links TRBV5-6 to TRBJ1-5, with D possibly being TRBD1 (6 bases). V lost 0 bases and J lost 5, with 18 bases in between. This CDR3 has 17 residues. Germline-derived CDR1 and CDR2 are SGHDT and YYEEEE. DNA of the CDR3: TGTGCCAGCAGCTTGGCTCTCGAGCAGGGGTGGGATCAGCCCCAGCATTTT. Translated: CASSLALEQGWDQPQHF.

This clonotype was found many times. This chain joins TRBV2 and TRBJ1-4; a possible D gene is TRBD1 (5 bases). Germline V gene data show CDR1 as SNHLY and CDR2 as FYNNEI. V was shortened by 1 base and J by 7 bases, with 13 bases between the two germline ends. The CDR3 extends over 15 amino acids. This CDR3 reads CASSEVPSGSEKLFF. CDR3 nucleotide sequence: TGTGCCAGCAGTGAAGTGCCGTCAGGGAGTGAAAAACTGTTTTTT.

This clonotype was detected ten times or more. This rearrangement joins TRBV7-9 to TRBJ1-2, with D tentatively TRBD1 (5 bases). V was shortened by 5 bases and J by 6 bases, with 19 bases between the two germline ends. This CDR3 is 15 amino acids long. The germline CDR1 and CDR2 sequences are SEHNR and FQNEAQ (reference sequence). Here the CDR3 DNA reads TGTGCCAGCAGCACAGCCGTCAGGGTTCGAAATGGCTACACCTTC. Translated: CASSTAVRVRNGYTF.

In this sample, this clonotype turned up many times. V usage is TRBV6-5 and J usage is TRBJ2-5; 10 bases fit TRBD2. From germline, CDR1 is MNHEY and CDR2 SVGAGI. The CDR3 contains 15 residues. J lost 0 bases, V lost 5 bases, and 3 bases had no gene match. The DNA for the CDR3 is TGTGCCAGCAGTCCTAGCGGGAGTTACCAAGAGACCCAGTACTTC. Amino acid sequence: CASSPSGSYQETQYF.

V usage is TRBV30 and J usage is TRBJ2-7, with TRBD2 matching 7 bases. The CDR3 is 13 amino acids. Germline V gene data show CDR1 as GTSNPN and CDR2 as SVGIG (reference sequence). Trimming at V came to 7 bases and at J to 1 base, leaving 7 bases not matched to a gene. CDR3 in amino acids: CASSSGLSYEQYF. DNA for the CDR3: TGTGCCTCATCTAGCGGCTTGTCCTACGAGCAGTACTTC.